This passage covers 8 T cell receptor beta chains from one sample sequenced in a study of blood T cells in healthy people across ages. For the second PCR, which ran for roughly 6 to 12 cycles, a sample-barcoded 5' primer and a J-beta primer mix were used. TCRdb passed the 5' RACE reads through MiXCR, listing each CDR3 protein once. The sample yields about 1.6 million distinct CDR3 sequences, approximately 32% seen once. The sample comprised blood. The receptor source for this set is a woman aged 25 to 45 in good health.

The chain recombines TRBV12-3 or TRBV12-4 with TRBJ2-3; a weak D match, TRBD1 (6 bases). The CDR3 runs to 16 residues. Trimming took off 3 bases at V and 4 bases at J, with 17 bases between the two ends. CDR3 DNA: TGTGCCAGCAGTTTGTCCGTTGGCAGGGGCGCAGATACGCAGTATTTT. Translation gives CASSLSVGRGADTQYF.

This sequence joins TRBV20-1 and TRBJ1-1; D call uncertain. Trimming stripped 8 bases from V and 0 bases from J, with 13 bases between. The CDR3 runs 13 residues. Germline lookup yields CDR1 DFQATT and CDR2 SNEGSKA (reference sequence). CDR3: CSPHGSMNTEAFF. As DNA, the CDR3 is TGCAGTCCCCACGGGAGCATGAACACTGAAGCTTTCTTT.

The V and J genes are TRBV20-1 and TRBJ2-7; perhaps TRBD1 as D (5 bases). Trimming removed 6 bases from V and 0 bases from J, with 18 bases in between. Germline loops: CDR1 DFQATT, CDR2 SNEGSKA (reference sequence). The length of the CDR3 is 15 residues. The CDR3 here is CSAALAGLSSYEQYF. The CDR3 DNA reads as TGCAGTGCGGCCCTCGCAGGGCTCAGCTCCTACGAGCAGTACTTC.

V usage is TRBV5-5 and J usage is TRBJ1-2, with D unclear. V was shortened by 4 bases and J by 5 bases, with 12 bases between the two germline ends. Germline loops: CDR1 SGHKS, CDR2 YYEKEE (reference sequence). This CDR3 is 13 amino acids long. CDR3 residues: CASSPAELYGYTF. For the CDR3, the DNA is TGTGCCAGCAGCCCGGCAGAACTTTATGGCTACACCTTC.

This chain uses TRBV29-1 with TRBJ1-2; no definite D call. CDR1 and CDR2 (germline): SQVTM, ANQGSEA. The CDR3 length is 15 residues. V lost 5 bases and J 3 bases, leaving 19 bases between the germline ends. In nucleotides, the CDR3 is TGCAGCGTTCAGAACCAACAGACCCCCTACTATGGCTACACCTTC. As protein: CSVQNQQTPYYGYTF.

V usage is TRBV20-1 and J usage is TRBJ1-2; 7 bases are shared with TRBD1. CDR3 size: 16 residues. CDR1 and CDR2 from the germline V gene are DFQATT and SNEGSKA (reference sequence). V shed 0 bases, J shed 4 bases, and the junction held 11 bases outside the gene matches. Here the CDR3 reads CSARDNRQGLVYGYTF. The CDR3 nucleotides are TGCAGTGCTAGAGATAACCGACAGGGTTTGGTCTATGGCTACACCTTC.

This clonotype showed up just a few times. This chain links TRBV7-2 with TRBJ2-1; unclear D gene. V was shortened by 4 bases and J by 12 bases, with 13 bases between the two germline ends. The CDR3 length is 12 residues. Germline V gives CDR1 SGHTA, CDR2 FQGNSA. The DNA of the CDR3 is TGTGCCAGCAGCTCCGACCCCGTAGGGCAGTTCTTC. Amino acids: CASSSDPVGQFF.

As to this clonotype: The junction shows a germline mismatch at one end, possibly a read error. This sequence joins TRBV12-3 or TRBV12-4 and TRBJ2-3, with D perhaps being TRBD1 or TRBD2 (5 bases each). CDR3 length equals 16 residues. The CDR3 DNA reads TGTGCCTGCAGTACCTCTGGGCGGCTGGGGGCAGATACGCAGTATTTT. Amino acid sequence: CACSTSGRLGADTQYF.